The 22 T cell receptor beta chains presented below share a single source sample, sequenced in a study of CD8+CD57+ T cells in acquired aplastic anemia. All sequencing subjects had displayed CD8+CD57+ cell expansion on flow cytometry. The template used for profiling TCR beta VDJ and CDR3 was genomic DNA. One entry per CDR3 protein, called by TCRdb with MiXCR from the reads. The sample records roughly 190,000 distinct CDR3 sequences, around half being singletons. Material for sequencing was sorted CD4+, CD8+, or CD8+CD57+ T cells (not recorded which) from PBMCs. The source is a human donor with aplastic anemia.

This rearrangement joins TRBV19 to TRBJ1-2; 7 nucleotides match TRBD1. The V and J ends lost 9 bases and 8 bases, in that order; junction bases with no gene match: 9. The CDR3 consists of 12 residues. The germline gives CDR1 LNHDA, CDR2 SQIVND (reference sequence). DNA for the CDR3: TGTGCCAGCGCAAGACAGGGCGGCGGCTACACCTTC. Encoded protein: CASARQGGGYTF.

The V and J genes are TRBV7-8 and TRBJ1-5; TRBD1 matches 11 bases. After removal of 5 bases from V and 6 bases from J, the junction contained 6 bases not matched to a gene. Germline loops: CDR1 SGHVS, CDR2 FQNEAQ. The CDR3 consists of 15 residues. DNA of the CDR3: TGTGCCAGCAGCCATGGGACAGGGGGTATTCAGCCCCAGCATTTT. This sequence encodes CASSHGTGGIQPQHF.

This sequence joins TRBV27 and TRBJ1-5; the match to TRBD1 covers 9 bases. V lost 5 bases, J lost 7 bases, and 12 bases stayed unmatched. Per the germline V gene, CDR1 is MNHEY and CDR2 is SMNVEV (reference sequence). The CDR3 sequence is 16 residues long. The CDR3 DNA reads TGTGCCAGCAGTCCTAGAAGGGGACAGGGAGGGCAGCCCCAGCATTTT. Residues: CASSPRRGQGGQPQHF.

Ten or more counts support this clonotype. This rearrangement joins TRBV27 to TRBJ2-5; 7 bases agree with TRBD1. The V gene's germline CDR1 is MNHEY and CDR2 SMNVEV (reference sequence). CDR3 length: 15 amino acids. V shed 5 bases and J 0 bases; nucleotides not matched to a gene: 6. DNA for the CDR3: TGTGCCAGCAGTACTCCGACAGGGAACCAAGAGACCCAGTACTTC. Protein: CASSTPTGNQETQYF.

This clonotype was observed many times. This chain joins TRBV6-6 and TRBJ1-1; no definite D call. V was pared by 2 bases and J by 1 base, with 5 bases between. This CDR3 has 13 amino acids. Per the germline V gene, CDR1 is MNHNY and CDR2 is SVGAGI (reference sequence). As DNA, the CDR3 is TGTGCCAGCAGTTACAGTCAGAACACTGAAGCTTTCTTT. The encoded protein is CASSYSQNTEAFF.

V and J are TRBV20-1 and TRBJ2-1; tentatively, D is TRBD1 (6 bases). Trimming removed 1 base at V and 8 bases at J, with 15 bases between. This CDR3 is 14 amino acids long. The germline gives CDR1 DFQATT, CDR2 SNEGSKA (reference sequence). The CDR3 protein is CSARGDRGFDEQFF. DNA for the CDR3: TGCAGTGCTAGAGGCGATAGGGGGTTCGATGAGCAGTTCTTC.

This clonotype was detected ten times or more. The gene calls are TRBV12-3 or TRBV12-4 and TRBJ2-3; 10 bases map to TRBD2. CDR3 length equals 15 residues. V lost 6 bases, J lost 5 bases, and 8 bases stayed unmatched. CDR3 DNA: TGTGCCAGCAGCCGAAGCGGGAGGGCCCAAGATACGCAGTATTTT. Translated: CASSRSGRAQDTQYF.

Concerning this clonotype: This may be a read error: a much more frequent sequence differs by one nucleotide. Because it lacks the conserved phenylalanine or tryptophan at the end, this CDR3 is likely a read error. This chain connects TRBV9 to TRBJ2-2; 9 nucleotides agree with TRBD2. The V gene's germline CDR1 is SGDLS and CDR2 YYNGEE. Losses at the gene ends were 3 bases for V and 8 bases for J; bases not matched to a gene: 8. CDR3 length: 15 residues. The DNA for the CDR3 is TGTGCCAGCAGCGCCATAGCGGGAGATATGGGGGAGCTGTTTCTT. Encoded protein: CASSAIAGDMGELFL.

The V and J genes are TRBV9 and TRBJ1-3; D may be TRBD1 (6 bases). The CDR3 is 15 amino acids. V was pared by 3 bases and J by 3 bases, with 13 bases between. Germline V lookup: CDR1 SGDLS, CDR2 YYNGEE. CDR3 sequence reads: CASSAQGTGGNTIYF. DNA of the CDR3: TGTGCCAGCAGCGCCCAGGGGACTGGTGGAAACACCATATATTTT.

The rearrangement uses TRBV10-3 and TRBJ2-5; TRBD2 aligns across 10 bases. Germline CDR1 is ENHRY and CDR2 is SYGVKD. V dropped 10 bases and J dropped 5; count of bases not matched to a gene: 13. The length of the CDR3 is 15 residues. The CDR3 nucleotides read TGTGCCACCGGGACTAGCGCGCCCTTGGAGGAGACCCAGTACTTC. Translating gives CATGTSAPLEETQYF.

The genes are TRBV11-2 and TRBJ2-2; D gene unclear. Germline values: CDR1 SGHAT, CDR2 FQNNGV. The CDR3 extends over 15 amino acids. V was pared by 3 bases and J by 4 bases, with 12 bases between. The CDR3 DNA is TGTGCCAGCAGCTTTGGGGTGGTTGGCACCGGGGAGCTGTTTTTT. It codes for CASSFGVVGTGELFF.

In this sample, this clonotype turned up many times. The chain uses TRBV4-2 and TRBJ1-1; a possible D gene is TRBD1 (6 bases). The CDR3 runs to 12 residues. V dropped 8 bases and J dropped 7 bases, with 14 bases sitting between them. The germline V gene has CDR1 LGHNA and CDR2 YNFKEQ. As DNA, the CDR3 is TGTGCCAGCGTCTACAGGGCGGGTGAAGCTTTCTTT. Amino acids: CASVYRAGEAFF.

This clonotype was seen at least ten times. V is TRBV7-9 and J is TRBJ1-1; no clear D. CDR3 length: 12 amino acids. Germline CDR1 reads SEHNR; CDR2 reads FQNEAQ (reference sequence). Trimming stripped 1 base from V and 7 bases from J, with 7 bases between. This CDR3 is CASSLVIGEAFF. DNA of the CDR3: TGTGCCAGCAGCTTAGTTATCGGTGAAGCTTTCTTT.

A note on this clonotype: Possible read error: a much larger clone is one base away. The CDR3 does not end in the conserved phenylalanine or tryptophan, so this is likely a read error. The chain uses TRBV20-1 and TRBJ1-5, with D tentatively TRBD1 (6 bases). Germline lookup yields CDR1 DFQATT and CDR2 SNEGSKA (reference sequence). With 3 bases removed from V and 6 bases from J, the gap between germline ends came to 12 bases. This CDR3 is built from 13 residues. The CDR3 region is CSARKQGSQPQHS. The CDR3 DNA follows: TGCAGTGCTAGGAAACAGGGAAGTCAGCCCCAGCATTCT.

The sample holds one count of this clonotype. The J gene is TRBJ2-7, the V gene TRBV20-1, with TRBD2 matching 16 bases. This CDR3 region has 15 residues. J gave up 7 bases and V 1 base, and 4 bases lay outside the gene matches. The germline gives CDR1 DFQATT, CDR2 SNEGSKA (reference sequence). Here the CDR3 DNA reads TGCAGTGCTAGAGCCGGGACTAGCGGGAGGGGTGAGCAGTACTTC. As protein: CSARAGTSGRGEQYF.

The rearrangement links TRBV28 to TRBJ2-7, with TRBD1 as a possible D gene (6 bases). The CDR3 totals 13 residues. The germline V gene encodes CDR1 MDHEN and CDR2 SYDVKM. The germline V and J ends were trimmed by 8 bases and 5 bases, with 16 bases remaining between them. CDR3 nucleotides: TGTGCCAGCGACTCAGGGGTCCGGGACGAGCAGTACTTC. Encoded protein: CASDSGVRDEQYF.

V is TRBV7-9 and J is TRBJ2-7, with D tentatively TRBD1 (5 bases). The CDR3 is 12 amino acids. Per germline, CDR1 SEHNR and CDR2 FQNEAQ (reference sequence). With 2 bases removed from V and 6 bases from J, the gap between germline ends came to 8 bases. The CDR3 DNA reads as TGTGCCAGCAGCTTATCACAGGTCGAGCAGTACTTC. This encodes CASSLSQVEQYF.

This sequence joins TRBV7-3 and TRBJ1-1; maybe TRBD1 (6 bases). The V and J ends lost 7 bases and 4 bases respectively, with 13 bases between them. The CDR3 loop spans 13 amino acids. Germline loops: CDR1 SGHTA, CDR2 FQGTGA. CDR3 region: CASIPGVSTEAFF. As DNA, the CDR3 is TGTGCCAGCATCCCAGGGGTTAGCACTGAAGCTTTCTTT.

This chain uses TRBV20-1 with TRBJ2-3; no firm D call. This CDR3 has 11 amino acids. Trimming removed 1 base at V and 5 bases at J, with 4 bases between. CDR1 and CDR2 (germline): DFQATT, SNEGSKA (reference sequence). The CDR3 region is CSARGRDTQYF. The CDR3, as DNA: TGCAGTGCTAGAGGCCGAGATACGCAGTATTTT.

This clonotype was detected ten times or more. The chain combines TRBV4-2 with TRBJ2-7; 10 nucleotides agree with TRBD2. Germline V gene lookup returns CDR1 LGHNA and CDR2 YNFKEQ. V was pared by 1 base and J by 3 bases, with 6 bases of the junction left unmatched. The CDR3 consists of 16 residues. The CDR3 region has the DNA TGTGCCAGCAGCCAAGCCCCGACTAGCGGGTACTACGAGCAGTACTTC. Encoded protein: CASSQAPTSGYYEQYF.

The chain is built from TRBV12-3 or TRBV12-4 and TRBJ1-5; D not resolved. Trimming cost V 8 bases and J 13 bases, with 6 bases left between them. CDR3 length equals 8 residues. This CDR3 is CASAPQHF. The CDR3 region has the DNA TGTGCCAGCGCTCCTCAGCATTTT.

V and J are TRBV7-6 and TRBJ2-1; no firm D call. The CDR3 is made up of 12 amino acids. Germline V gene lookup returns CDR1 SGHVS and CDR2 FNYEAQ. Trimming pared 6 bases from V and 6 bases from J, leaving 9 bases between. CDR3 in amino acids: CASRTTVNEQFF. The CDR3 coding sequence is TGTGCCAGCAGAACGACGGTCAATGAGCAGTTCTTC. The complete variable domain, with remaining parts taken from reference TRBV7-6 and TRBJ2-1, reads GAGVSQSPRYKVTKRGQDVALRCDPISGHVSLYWYRQALGQGPEFLTYFNYEAQQDKSGLPNDRFSAERPEGSISTLTIQRTEQRDSAMYRCASRTTVNEQFFGPGTRLTVL.